The rows below give T cell receptor beta chains drawn from one sample of a study of a mutant IDH1 vaccine in newly diagnosed glioma. The data were produced by immunoSEQ multiplex PCR, yet TCRdb's version contains in-frame clones alone and is incomplete. The repertoire holds about 46,000 clones, with roughly 84% as singletons. Their specific antigens are unknown. The sample here was PBMCs, taken from a glioma patient whose treatment included an IDH1 peptide vaccine. These receptors originate from a woman aged 25 to 39 with glioma. Some clones in this sample may be carry-over from other donors' samples. CDR3s include the opening cysteine and the closing phenylalanine or tryptophan. Fields, in order: V gene, D gene, J gene, clone size, CDR3 DNA, CDR3 protein. D genes are given only for firm matches. Clone size is not always given. Where it is, it says once, few, many or a class for expanded clones.

TRBV6-5	TRBD1	TRBJ2-7	.	TGTGCCAGCAGTTACTCCGGGACAGGGGGTAGTTACGAGCAGTACTTC	CASSYSGTGGSYEQYF
TRBV6-5	.	TRBJ1-2	.	TGTGCCAGCAGTCAGACTAAAAGCAATGGCTACACCTTC	CASSQTKSNGYTF
TRBV6-4	TRBD2	TRBJ2-1	once	TGTGCCAGCAGTCGACTAGCGGGAGGCTCAGGGTCCTACAATGAGCAGTTCTTC	CASSRLAGGSGSYNEQFF
TRBV6-5	.	TRBJ1-5	.	TGTGCCAGCAGCGAAGGGTCTCAAGGTCAGCCCCAGCATTTT	CASSEGSQGQPQHF
TRBV19	.	TRBJ1-5	.	TGTGCCAGTAGCCCGACAGGTCTAAATCAGCCCCAGCATTTT	CASSPTGLNQPQHF
TRBV9	.	TRBJ1-1	.	TGTGCCAGCAGCGTCACTAACACTGAAGCTTTCTTT	CASSVTNTEAFF
TRBV7-6	TRBD2	TRBJ2-2	.	TGTGCCAGCAGCTTAGGCGGGGGAAACACCGGGGAGCTGTTTTTT	CASSLGGGNTGELFF
TRBV9	.	TRBJ1-5	.	TGTGCCAGCAGCGCCGAGGGTTCGCAGCCCCAGCATTTT	CASSAEGSQPQHF
TRBV30	.	TRBJ1-5	.	TGTGCCTGGAACACGGTGTCGGGGCAGCCCCAGCATTTT	CAWNTVSGQPQHF
TRBV7-9	.	TRBJ1-5	.	TGTGCCAGCAGCGATCGACAGCTTAATCAGCCCCAGCATTTT	CASSDRQLNQPQHF
TRBV4-1	.	TRBJ2-7	few	TGCGCCAGCAGCCAAGAGGAGCGCCTCCTCTTCTCCTACGAGCAGTACTTC	CASSQEERLLFSYEQYF
TRBV5-4	.	TRBJ1-1	.	TGTGCCAGCAGCTCCCCAAGGATGGAGGAAGCTTTCTTT	CASSSPRMEEAFF
TRBV19	TRBD1	TRBJ1-2	.	TGTGCCAGTAGTATGACAGGGAGCTATGGCTACACCTTC	CASSMTGSYGYTF
TRBV7-9	.	TRBJ1-3	.	TGTGCCAGTCCGCCACCCACAGGCACTGGAAACACCATATATTTT	CASPPPTGTGNTIYF
TRBV14	.	TRBJ1-2	.	TGTGCCAGCAGCCAAGTCCAGGGACCTGGCTACACCTTC	CASSQVQGPGYTF
TRBV6-5	TRBD1	TRBJ2-7	.	TGTGCCAGCAGTCGCGGACAGGGGATGTCCTACGAGCAGTACTTC	CASSRGQGMSYEQYF
TRBV9	.	TRBJ1-1	.	TGTGCCAGCAGCCCTACAGGGTTTTCGGACACTGAAGCTTTCTTT	CASSPTGFSDTEAFF
TRBV7-9	.	TRBJ2-1	.	TGTGCCAGCAGCTTAGGGCCCTCTGGGGTGGGCAATGAGCAGTTCTTC	CASSLGPSGVGNEQFF
TRBV6-6	.	TRBJ1-4	.	TGTGCCAGCAGTTATAAGCGGGAAAAACTGTTTTTT	CASSYKREKLFF
TRBV15	.	TRBJ1-5	.	TGTGCCACCAGCCGCCGACGGGACAATCAGCCCCAGCATTTT	CATSRRRDNQPQHF
TRBV29-1	.	TRBJ2-1	.	TGCAGCGTTGAATCCCCTATGAGGTCAGATTACAATGAGCAGTTCTTC	CSVESPMRSDYNEQFF
TRBV30	.	TRBJ1-2	.	TGTGCCTGGGCAGGGTATGGCTACACCTTC	CAWAGYGYTF
TRBV10-3	.	TRBJ1-5	.	TGTGCCATCAGTGACTCGGACGATAGCAATCAGCCCCAGCATTTT	CAISDSDDSNQPQHF
TRBV10-3	.	TRBJ2-1	.	TGTGCCATCAGTCCGGGAGACTACAATGAGCAGTTCTTC	CAISPGDYNEQFF
TRBV19	TRBD1	TRBJ1-2	.	TGTGCCAGTAGGACCCAGGACAGGGGTAACTATGGCTACACCTTC	CASRTQDRGNYGYTF
TRBV5-4	.	TRBJ2-7	.	TGTGCCAGCAGCTTGTTAGGGCGGGGGCCGGCCTACGAGCAGTACTTC	CASSLLGRGPAYEQYF
TRBV4-1	TRBD1	TRBJ2-7	.	TGCGCCAGCAGCCCCCGGACAGGTGCCTACGAGCAGTACTTC	CASSPRTGAYEQYF
TRBV6-5	TRBD1	TRBJ1-2	.	TGTGCCAGCACGTGGGTCGAAGGGGGCGATGGCTACACCTTC	CASTWVEGGDGYTF
TRBV7-6	TRBD2	TRBJ2-3	.	TGTGCCAGCAGCTCCTGGACTAGCGGGACCGAGGACACAGATACGCAGTATTTT	CASSSWTSGTEDTDTQYF
TRBV10-3	TRBD2	TRBJ2-7	.	TGTGCCATCAGTCCTGGACTAGCCCCTAGCTCCTACGAGCAGTACTTC	CAISPGLAPSSYEQYF
TRBV29-1	TRBD1	TRBJ1-2	.	TGCAGCGTTGAAGGTCAGGGGGCGTATGGCTACACCTTC	CSVEGQGAYGYTF
TRBV5-1	.	TRBJ2-7	.	TGCGCCAGCAGCTTGGCCGGGAACCCCTACGAGCAGTACTTC	CASSLAGNPYEQYF
TRBV28	TRBD1	TRBJ1-6	.	TGTGCCAACAGCCAATACGGACAGGGGGGATTTGGGTCACCCCTCCACTTT	CANSQYGQGGFGSPLHF
TRBV7-3	.	TRBJ1-5	few	TGTGCCAGCAGCTTACGTCAGCCCCAGCATTTT	CASSLRQPQHF
TRBV5-6	.	TRBJ1-3	.	TGTGCCAGCAGCTTGATCGGGGGGTCCATATATTTT	CASSLIGGSIYF
TRBV27	.	TRBJ1-5	few	TGTGCCAGCAGTATTCAGGGCTTCGGCAATCAGCCCCAGCATTTT	CASSIQGFGNQPQHF
TRBV4-1	TRBD1	TRBJ2-1	once	TGCGCCAGCAGCCACCAGGACAGGGGGGCCTACAATGAGCAGTTCTTC	CASSHQDRGAYNEQFF
TRBV9	TRBD2	TRBJ2-1	.	TGTGCCAGCAGCACCTCGGGACTAGTTGATGAGCAGTTCTTC	CASSTSGLVDEQFF
TRBV6-6	.	TRBJ2-7	.	TGTGCCATTCGTTGGGGGTACGAGCAGTACTTC	CAIRWGYEQYF
TRBV5-8	.	TRBJ2-2	once	TGTGCCAGCAGCTTTCGGGGGTGGGAGCTGTTTTTT	CASSFRGWELFF
TRBV4-1	.	TRBJ2-7	once	TGCGCCAGCAGCCAAGACGGGATACAGTACTTC	CASSQDGIQYF
TRBV18	.	TRBJ1-1	.	TGTGCCAGCTCAACTATTGCAGGTGAAGCTTTCTTT	CASSTIAGEAFF